This TCR beta chain was sequenced during a study of T cell responses to AZD1222 COVID-19 vaccine (dated by TCRdb to 2020 to 2022). Concerning the study at large: Because spike-specific TCR depth and breadth did not differ between the two schedules, AZD1222 recipients who got a second dose at roughly 4 weeks were pooled with those who got a second dose at roughly 12 weeks. Trial participants were enrolled into age subgroups of 18-55, 56-69 and 70-plus years, which contained about 150, 28 and 57 TCR-sequenced participants, respectively. A total of over 230 trial participants underwent TCR sequencing, of whom 207 had received two doses of AZD1222 and 26 had received two doses of the MenACWY control vaccine.

The CDR3 sequence holds 21 residues, the cysteine and phenylalanine included. Only the CDR3 DNA stays, 63 bases, in frame from base 1. Broad study findings and their caveats: Only 5 to 7 AZD1222 recipients were SARS-CoV-2 seropositive at baseline, limiting conclusions about previously exposed vaccinees. The 56-69-year group was small, and its depth increase did not reach significance, likely because of low power. Spike-specific TCR breadth and depth rose significantly after two AZD1222 doses compared with day 0 and with MenACWY recipients. Vaccine-associated CD4 TCRs spanned the whole spike protein, with dominant responses in regions 160-218 and 743-854. Most participants were white British and females outnumbered males, and the authors suggested that clonal diversity may have been underestimated. Because no day 14 peak-response samples were available, the repertoires could be characterized only after the peak T cell response. Nearly half of unique spike-specific TCRs reportedly recognized epitopes outside regions mutated in the B.1.351 and B.1.1.7 variants.

This specimen's time point label, interpreted: baseline before first vaccination. Vaccinee samples came from UK trials COV001 and COV002, including a single-blind randomized controlled phase 2/3 trial of AZD1222 (ChAdOx1 nCoV-19) in healthy adults. Trial participant PBMC samples were collected at day 0 and day 28 after the second dose for TCRbeta chain sequencing. Concerning this clone: The specificity of this receptor is unknown. No qualities accompany the bases; no much larger clone lies one base away.

The CDR3 regions of human TCRbeta chains were analyzed by immunosequencing. The authors' pipeline ran thus. TCRs in the repertoires were matched against a reference library of SARS-CoV-2-specific TCRs that had been generated with the MIRA antigen-specificity platform. Breadth meant the fraction of unique TCRs that were SARS-CoV-2-associated, whereas depth meant the fraction of total T cells that were SARS-CoV-2-associated. Using the MIRA data, each spike-specific TCR was mapped to the spike region that the TCR reacts to and placed in a CD4 or CD8 class. Log10-transformed breadth and depth values were compared by one-way ANOVA with Sidak's multiple comparisons tests. TCRdb stores this immuneACCESS table with in-frame sequences only. Part of the clones is absent; in the studies checked, under half of the shortfall reflects unresolved V genes, and no reason is known for the rest. V, J and clone size are taken as reported in that table, and D and trimming were inferred from the DNA itself. Counted in this sample were some 120,000 clones; approximately 93% of them appeared once. The ten largest clones add up to approximately 3.4% of the sample.

This TCR was sampled from an adult in good health. The source was peripheral blood, collected on day 0 of AZD1222 vaccination. The V gene is TRBV12-2 and the J gene is TRBJ2-1. TRBV12-2 is assigned pseudogene status. The nucleotide sequence reads TGTGCAAGTCGCTCCCGCGTACCGGGCCCATTTAAACTCGTGGCCTACAATGAGCAGTTCTTC. It encodes CASRSRVPGPFKLVAYNEQFF.